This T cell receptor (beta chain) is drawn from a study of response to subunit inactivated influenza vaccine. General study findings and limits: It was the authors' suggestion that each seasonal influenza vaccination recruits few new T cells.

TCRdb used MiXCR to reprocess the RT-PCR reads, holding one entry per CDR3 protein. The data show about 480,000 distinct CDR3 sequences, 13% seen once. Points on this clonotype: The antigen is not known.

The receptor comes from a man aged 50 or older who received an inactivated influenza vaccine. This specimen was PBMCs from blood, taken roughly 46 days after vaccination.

CDR3 DNA: TGTGCCGTCCCGGGGGGGCTGACTTCACCCCTCCACTTT. Translation gives CAVPGGLTSPLHF. The chain employs TRBV6-6 and TRBJ1-6; the D gene is possibly TRBD1 (6 bases). CDR1 and CDR2 from the germline V gene are MNHNY and SVGAGI (reference sequence). The CDR3 loop spans 13 amino acids. The ends were cut back, 11 bases at V and 9 bases at J, with 17 bases in the middle.